These 7 T cell receptor beta chains originate from one sample sequenced in a study of regulatory T cells in long-lasting Graves disease. The time point here: newly diagnosed GD, antithyroid drugs for less than 3 months. Scientists built the TCR library using RNA that was extracted from PBMCs. Arm-PCR of CDR3 regions and iRepertoire HTBI primers were used to build TCR beta libraries. Each CDR3 protein gets one entry after TCRdb re-called the multiplex PCR reads with MiXCR. The sample has about 540,000 distinct CDR3 sequences; approximately 12% are singletons. These same data were also listed under a study on T cells in Graves' hyperthyroidism and ophthalmopathy.

The sequencing used peripheral blood mononuclear cells (PBMCs), collected at new diagnosis, from a patient treated with antithyroid drugs. Source of these receptors: a man aged 25 to 40 with Graves disease.

In the case of this clonotype: A much larger clone lies one base from this, so it may be a read error. This chain uses TRBV29-1 with TRBJ2-3, with 9 bases identical to TRBD2. The J call may be mistaken, given a closer DNA end match to TRBJ2-5. Germline V lookup: CDR1 SQVTM, CDR2 ANQGSEA. This CDR3 spans 13 amino acids. The CDR3 reads CSVEGTSVQAQYF. The CDR3, as DNA: TGCAGCGTTGAAGGGACTAGCGTGCAGGCCCAGTACTTC.

This clonotype has ten or more counts. The chain links TRBV27 to TRBJ1-2; no reliable D call. The CDR3 consists of 14 residues. V lost 9 bases, J lost 4 bases, and 18 bases lay in between. Germline lookup yields CDR1 MNHEY and CDR2 SMNVEV (reference sequence). The DNA for the CDR3 is TGTGCCAGTTCTCGGGTAGGCGGAGGCTATGGCTACACCTTC. Translating it yields CASSRVGGGYGYTF.

There are a few counts of this clonotype. This chain uses TRBV20-1 with TRBJ2-3; D call uncertain. The germline gives CDR1 DFQATT, CDR2 SNEGSKA (reference sequence). The CDR3 length is 16 residues. Trimming shortened V by 1 base and J by 0 bases, and 14 bases separated the two germline ends. The DNA of the CDR3 is TGCAGTGCTAGAGCTCTTAGGCTGGGTAGCACAGATACGCAGTATTTT. Translated: CSARALRLGSTDTQYF.

In this sample, this clonotype turned up many times. This sequence joins TRBV12-3 or TRBV12-4 and TRBJ1-5; D is undetermined. The CDR3 consists of 16 residues. V was trimmed by 5 bases and J by 2 bases, leaving 16 bases between them. CDR3 protein: CASSLGWNRGNQPQHF. The CDR3 DNA is TGTGCCAGCAGTCTTGGTTGGAATAGAGGCAATCAGCCCCAGCATTTT.

There are a few counts of this clonotype. This chain uses TRBV27 with TRBJ2-5, with D hard to call. Trimming stripped 5 bases from V and 5 bases from J, with 9 bases between. The germline V gene encodes CDR1 MNHEY and CDR2 SMNVEV (reference sequence). This CDR3 contains 12 residues. CDR3 in amino acids: CASSPDRETQYF. Here the CDR3 DNA reads TGTGCCAGCAGTCCAGACCGGGAGACCCAGTACTTC.

On this clonotype: This clone may be a read error of a much larger clone one base away. This chain uses TRBV20-1 with TRBJ2-3; 7 bases line up with TRBD1. The CDR3 is 16 amino acids. Germline trimming cut 5 bases from V and 6 bases from J; bases unmatched to any gene: 17. Germline values: CDR1 DFQATT, CDR2 SNEGSKA (reference sequence). CDR3 DNA: TGCAGTGCTGTTGTGAGGAGCGAGGGGGCCGGGGATACGCAGTATTTT. It translates to CSAVVRSEGAGDTQYF.

The chain is built from TRBV6-1 and TRBJ2-1; 8 nucleotides align to TRBD2. Germline V gene sequence: CDR1 MNHNS, CDR2 SASEGT. J was trimmed by 0 bases and V by 6 bases; bases with no gene match: 4. The CDR3 has 15 residues. In nucleotides, the CDR3 is TGTGCCAGCAGGACCAGCGGGGGCTCCTACAATGAGCAGTTCTTC. Translation gives CASRTSGGSYNEQFF.